This TCR beta chain was identified in a study of T cell changes during pregnancy in multiple sclerosis. Measured with immunoSEQ multiplex PCR; TCRdb has only the in-frame clones, and not every one. The table has around 50,000 clones, about 93% seen once. This CDR3 region has 13 residues. With 4 bases clipped from V and 10 bases from J, the junction kept 6 bases outside the gene matches. CDR1 MRHNA and CDR2 SNTAGT come from the germline V gene. The gene calls are TRBV6-4 and TRBJ2-1; 8 bases align to TRBD2. Sequenced here: CD4+ T cells from peripheral blood mononuclear cells, sampled after pregnancy. The sequence was collected from a female donor in good health, enrolled as a control in a pregnancy study. CDR3 nucleotides: TGTGCCAGCAGTGCTCGGGAGGGCCTCGAGCAGTTCTTC. This encodes CASSAREGLEQFF.